The source of this T cell receptor beta chain is a study of cytomegalovirus exposure and HLA in healthy donors. About the research overall: The approximately 120 validation repertoires were reported in a later analysis to have been generated on the same platform as the roughly 680 first-cohort repertoires. Study findings and constraints: Some TCR beta chains (164 of them) were listed as cytomegalovirus-associated. In vitro confirmation showed three CMV-associated chains to be CMV antigen specific.

On this clone itself: As yet, its antigen is unknown.

The CDR3 sequence is 15 residues long. Germline V CDR1 and CDR2: SGHTS, YDEGEE. Trimming took 4 bases from V and 0 from J, leaving 13 bases between them. Profiled with immunoSEQ multiplex PCR; TCRdb holds only in-frame clones, not every one. The data show about 120,000 clones, with 70% to 90% seen just once and about 6% held by the top ten. The J gene is TRBJ1-1, the V gene TRBV5-8, with D perhaps TRBD1 (6 bases). The sequenced sample consisted of PBMCs. The clonotype originates from a woman in her late teens or twenties in good health and CMV-seropositive. The CDR3 loop is CASSPIGQMNTEAFF. Here the CDR3 DNA reads TGTGCCAGCAGCCCAATAGGACAGATGAACACTGAAGCTTTCTTT.